This T cell receptor (beta chain) was captured in a study of T cells in Graves' hyperthyroidism and ophthalmopathy. Amplified TCR beta CDR3 regions came from RNA transcripts. The HTBI primer set was used in a first-round RT-PCR of the TCR CDR3. One entry per CDR3 protein, called by TCRdb with MiXCR from the multiplex PCR reads. The sample contains more than 150,000 distinct CDR3 sequences, over 15% of which appear only once. Source material: blood. The clonotype comes from a woman between 45 and 60 years old with Graves' hyperthyroidism.

CDR3 residues: CASSLLGLAADTQYF. CDR3 DNA sequence: TGTGCCAGCAGCTTATTGGGACTAGCAGCCGATACGCAGTATTTT. The J gene is TRBJ2-3, the V gene TRBV7-3, with 9 positions matching TRBD2. V lost 2 bases, J lost 6 bases, and 6 bases stayed unmatched. The CDR3 has 15 residues. CDR1 and CDR2 from the germline V gene are SGHTA and FQGTGA.